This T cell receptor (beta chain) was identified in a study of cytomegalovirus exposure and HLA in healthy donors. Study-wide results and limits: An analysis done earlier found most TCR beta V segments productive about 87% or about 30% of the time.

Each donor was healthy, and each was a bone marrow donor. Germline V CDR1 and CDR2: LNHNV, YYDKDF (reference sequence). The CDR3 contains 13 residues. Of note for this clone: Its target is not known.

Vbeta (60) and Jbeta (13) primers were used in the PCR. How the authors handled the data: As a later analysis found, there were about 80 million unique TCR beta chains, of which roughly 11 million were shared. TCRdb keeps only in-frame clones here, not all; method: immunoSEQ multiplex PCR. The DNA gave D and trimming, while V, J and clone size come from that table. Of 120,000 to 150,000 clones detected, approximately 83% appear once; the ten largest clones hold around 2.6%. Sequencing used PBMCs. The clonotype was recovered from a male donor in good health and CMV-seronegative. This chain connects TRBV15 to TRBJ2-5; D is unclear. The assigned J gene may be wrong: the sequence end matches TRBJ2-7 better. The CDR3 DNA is TGTGCCACCAGCAGAGATCCTTCCTACGAGCAGTACTTC. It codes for CATSRDPSYEQYF.